This TCR beta chain is drawn from a study of T-cell memory formation after mild COVID-19. This clonotype was counted ten times or more. V trimming: 2 bases; J trimming: 0 bases; junction bases outside the gene matches: 10. This CDR3 has 19 amino acids. TCRdb re-analysed the 5' RACE reads in MiXCR, keeping a single row per CDR3 protein. The table shows about 110,000 distinct CDR3 sequences, with 9.5% to 15% occurring only once. This TCR came from an adult woman who had mild COVID-19 (a few samples of this study predate the infection). Cell type and time point are not known. This chain links TRBV12-3 or TRBV12-4 with TRBJ2-1, with 10 bases identical to TRBD2. Specimen: PBMCs or a T cell subset sorted from them (not recorded which). The CDR3 reads CASSLFGSGGAYSYNEQFF. The CDR3, as DNA: TGTGCCAGCAGTTTATTTGGGAGCGGGGGGGCTTACTCCTACAATGAGCAGTTCTTC.